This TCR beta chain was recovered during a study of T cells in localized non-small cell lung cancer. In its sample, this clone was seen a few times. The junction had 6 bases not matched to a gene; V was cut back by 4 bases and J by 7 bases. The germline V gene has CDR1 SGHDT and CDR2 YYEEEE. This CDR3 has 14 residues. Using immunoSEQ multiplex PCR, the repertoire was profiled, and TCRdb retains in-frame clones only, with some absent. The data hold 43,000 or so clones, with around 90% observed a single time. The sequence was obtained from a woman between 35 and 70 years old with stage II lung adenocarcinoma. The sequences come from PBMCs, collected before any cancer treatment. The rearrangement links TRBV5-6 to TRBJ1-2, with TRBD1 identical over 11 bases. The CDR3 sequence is CASSLGQGAGGYTF. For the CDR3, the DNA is TGTGCCAGCAGCCTTGGACAGGGGGCGGGTGGCTACACCTTC. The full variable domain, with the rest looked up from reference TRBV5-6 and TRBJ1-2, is DAGVTQSPTHLIKTRGQQVTLRCSPKSGHDTVSWYQQALGQGPQFIFQYYEEEERQRGNFPDRFSGHQFPNYSSELNVNALLLGDSALYLCASSLGQGAGGYTFGSGTRLTVV.